Listed here are 20 T cell receptor beta chains from one sample, sequenced in a study of sequential checkpoint blockade in melanoma (dated by TCRdb to the late 2010s). The library was built by means of the immunoSEQ multiplex PCR assay. Imported from immuneACCESS, the table was reduced by TCRdb to in-frame sequences with V and J called. These copies leave out some clones; in studies compared against another copy, an unresolved V gene accounts for under half, and the cause of the remainder is not known. Recorded for this sample are roughly 30,000 clones; approximately 77% of them occurred a single time. The biggest ten clones account for roughly 18% of the sample. Read against the paper, the sample's treatment or condition label means: randomized to nivolumab then ipilimumab (arm A) or the reverse (arm B). The source was CD8+ T cells sorted from blood (inferred from file names), collected from a patient given nivolumab and ipilimumab in sequence. The receptors here all came from a human donor with melanoma.

The genes are TRBV11-2 and TRBJ1-2; 8 bases align to TRBD1. CDR3 size: 15 residues. CDR1 and CDR2 from the germline V gene are SGHAT and FQNNGV. Germline trimming cut 1 base from V and 3 bases from J; bases unmatched to any gene: 4. CDR3 loop: CASSLVGTGYYGYTF. The CDR3 DNA reads TGTGCCAGCAGCTTAGTGGGGACAGGCTACTATGGCTACACCTTC. The whole variable domain, filled in from reference TRBV11-2 and TRBJ1-2, reads EAGVAQSPRYKIIEKRQSVAFWCNPISGHATLYWYQQILGQGPKLLIQFQNNGVVDDSQLPKDRFSAERLKGVDSTLKIQPAKLEDSAVYLCASSLVGTGYYGYTFGSGTRLTVV.

The chain has TRBV9 and TRBJ1-2; 9 bases are shared with TRBD1. The germline gives CDR1 SGDLS, CDR2 YYNGEE. This CDR3 is 15 amino acids long. With 3 bases clipped from V and 6 bases from J, the junction kept 9 bases outside the gene matches. Here the CDR3 reads CASSGGTGPGNGYTF. The DNA for the CDR3 is TGTGCCAGCAGCGGCGGGACAGGGCCAGGGAATGGCTACACCTTC. Based on the CDR3 plus reference TRBV9 and TRBJ1-2, the full variable domain is DSGVTQTPKHLITATGQRVTLRCSPRSGDLSVYWYQQSLDQGLQFLIQYYNGEERAKGNILERFSAQQFPDLHSELNLSSLELGDSALYFCASSGGTGPGNGYTFGSGTRLTVV.

The rearrangement uses TRBV7-8 and TRBJ2-3, with 10 bases aligning to TRBD2. The trim removed 1 base at V and 2 bases at J, leaving 3 bases unmatched. The CDR3 totals 16 residues. CDR1 SGHVS and CDR2 FQNEAQ come from the germline V gene. The CDR3 loop reads CASSLELAGPTDTQYF. The CDR3 nucleotides are TGTGCCAGCAGCTTAGAACTAGCGGGACCCACAGATACGCAGTATTTT. Full variable domain (rest looked up from reference TRBV7-8 and TRBJ2-3): GAGVSQSPRYKVAKRGQDVALRCDPISGHVSLFWYQQALGQGPEFLTYFQNEAQLDKSGLPSDRFFAERPEGSVSTLKIQRTQQEDSAVYLCASSLELAGPTDTQYFGPGTRLTVL.

The chain carries TRBV6-5 and TRBJ1-2; TRBD1 matches at 7 bases. Per the germline V gene, CDR1 is MNHEY and CDR2 is SVGAGI. The length of the CDR3 is 14 residues. V was clipped by 5 bases and J by 8 bases; unmatched bases: 11. The CDR3 DNA reads TGTGCCAGCAGTACGCTGACAGGGTGGGACGGCTACACCTTC. This codes for CASSTLTGWDGYTF.

The J gene is TRBJ1-2, the V gene TRBV2, with D unresolved. The CDR3 totals 13 residues. The V end was cut by 6 bases, the J end by 3 bases, with 11 bases between. CDR1 and CDR2 from the germline V gene are SNHLY and FYNNEI. As DNA, the CDR3 is TGTGCCAGCAGGTTTACAGAAGACTATGGCTACACCTTC. Protein product: CASRFTEDYGYTF.

In its sample, this clone was seen a few times. The rearrangement joins TRBV9 to TRBJ2-7, with TRBD2 identical over 9 bases. This CDR3 is built from 16 residues. Per the germline V gene, CDR1 is SGDLS and CDR2 is YYNGEE. V gave up 0 bases and J gave up 0 bases; unmatched junction bases: 4. CDR3 sequence (DNA): TGTGCCAGCAGCGTAGGAGGCGGGAGGGGCTCCTACGAGCAGTACTTC. Translating it yields CASSVGGGRGSYEQYF.

This CDR3 is CASSQLPGTGELFF. CDR3 DNA sequence: TGTGCCAGCAGTCAACTCCCGGGTACCGGGGAGCTGTTTTTT. The chain joins TRBV27 to TRBJ2-2; D remains unclear. CDR1 is MNHEY, CDR2 SMNVEV, per germline (reference sequence). Trimming took off 5 bases at V and 5 bases at J, with 12 bases between the two ends. This CDR3 has 14 residues.

The chain combines TRBV30 with TRBJ1-1; D might be TRBD1 (5 bases). With 0 bases removed from V and 2 bases from J, the gap between germline ends came to 7 bases. Germline V gives CDR1 GTSNPN, CDR2 SVGIG (reference sequence). CDR3 size: 13 residues. The CDR3 bases are TGTGCCTGGAGTGTCGGGGGAAACACTGAAGCTTTCTTT. Protein sequence: CAWSVGGNTEAFF.

The rearrangement joins TRBV7-9 to TRBJ2-2; D is unclear. Trimming shortened V by 3 bases and J by 1 base, and 3 bases separated the two germline ends. This CDR3 is 13 amino acids long. CDR1 SEHNR and CDR2 FQNEAQ come from the germline V gene (reference sequence). The CDR3 protein is CASSLRNTGELFF. CDR3 DNA: TGTGCCAGCAGCTTGCGGAACACCGGGGAGCTGTTTTTT.

The sample holds a few counts of this clone. This chain connects TRBV11-2 to TRBJ2-3; 10 bases map to TRBD2. Germline trimming cut 5 bases from V and 5 bases from J; bases unmatched to any gene: 7. Germline CDR1 reads SGHAT; CDR2 reads FQNNGV. There are 15 residues in the CDR3. For the CDR3, the DNA is TGTGCCAGCAGCCTTTTAGCGGGGGGAGGAGATACGCAGTATTTT. Translating gives CASSLLAGGGDTQYF.

The rearrangement links TRBV5-4 to TRBJ1-1; no clear D gene. From germline, CDR1 is SGHNT and CDR2 YYREEE (reference sequence). There are 11 residues in the CDR3. V lost 6 bases to trimming and J lost 7 bases, with 10 bases between them. CDR3 DNA sequence: TGTGCCAGCACCGACTGGAATGAAGCTTTCTTT. Its protein product is CASTDWNEAFF.

This chain joins TRBV27 and TRBJ2-1, with 11 bases identical to TRBD2. CDR1 is MNHEY, CDR2 SMNVEV, per germline (reference sequence). With 7 bases clipped from V and 4 bases from J, the junction kept 3 bases outside the gene matches. The CDR3 contains 14 residues. CDR3 protein: CASKRLAGYNEQFF. In DNA, the CDR3 is TGTGCCAGCAAGAGACTAGCGGGATACAATGAGCAGTTCTTC.

The chain has TRBV7-6 and TRBJ1-5, with a weak D call TRBD1 (5 bases). The CDR3 contains 14 residues. V lost 3 bases and J 10 bases, leaving 16 bases between the germline ends. CDR1 SGHVS and CDR2 FNYEAQ come from the germline V gene. The CDR3 reads CASSLAEGPSPQHF. The DNA for the CDR3 is TGTGCCAGCAGCTTGGCGGAGGGGCCATCTCCCCAGCATTTT.

The V gene is TRBV27, the J gene TRBJ1-1, with D possibly TRBD1 on 6 matching bases. This CDR3 contains 16 residues. The ends were cut back, 3 bases at V and 0 bases at J, with 14 bases in the middle. In germline, CDR1 is MNHEY, CDR2 SMNVEV (reference sequence). CDR3: CASSFTGLGLNTEAFF. The CDR3 DNA follows: TGTGCCAGCAGTTTTACAGGGCTTGGGTTGAACACTGAAGCTTTCTTT.

The V and J genes are TRBV7-9 and TRBJ1-2; D is undetermined. The CDR3 is made up of 16 amino acids. Trimming took 2 bases from V and 5 from J, leaving 18 bases between them. CDR1 and CDR2 (germline): SEHNR, FQNEAQ (reference sequence). The CDR3 protein is CASSLMELETPYGYTF. CDR3 DNA sequence: TGTGCCAGCAGCTTAATGGAGTTAGAAACTCCGTATGGCTACACCTTC. Based on the CDR3 plus reference TRBV7-9 and TRBJ1-2, the full variable domain is DTGVSQNPRHKITKRGQNVTFRCDPISEHNRLYWYRQTLGQGPEFLTYFQNEAQLEKSRLLSDRFSAERPKGSFSTLEIQRTEQGDSAMYLCASSLMELETPYGYTFGSGTRLTVV.

The chain couples TRBV27 to TRBJ2-1, with 7 bases fitting TRBD2. Trimming cost V 8 bases and J 4 bases; bases outside gene matches: 5. The CDR3 runs 13 residues. Germline V gene data show CDR1 as MNHEY and CDR2 as SMNVEV (reference sequence). The CDR3 DNA reads TGTGCCAGCGGGGAGGGGATATACAATGAGCAGTTCTTC. This gives the protein CASGEGIYNEQFF.

This clone has just a few counts. The chain uses TRBV4-3 and TRBJ1-3; TRBD1 is a possible D gene (6 bases). CDR3 length: 14 residues. Germline V gene data show CDR1 as LGHNA and CDR2 as YSLEER. The V end was cut by 1 base, the J end by 4 bases, with 8 bases between. This CDR3 reads CASSQGDIGNTIYF. The CDR3 region has the DNA TGCGCCAGCAGCCAAGGGGACATAGGAAACACCATATATTTT.

The V and J genes are TRBV6-6 and TRBJ2-7; D is perhaps TRBD2 (5 bases). This CDR3 comprises 16 residues. CDR1 is MNHNY and CDR2 is SVGAGI in the germline V gene (reference sequence). The V end lost 4 bases, the J end lost 5 bases, and 21 bases lay between the germline ends. This CDR3 is CASSLRDYITYHEQYF. DNA for the CDR3: TGTGCCAGCAGTTTGAGGGATTACATAACCTACCACGAGCAGTACTTC.

The gene calls are TRBV9 and TRBJ2-1, with 8 bases lining up with TRBD1. The CDR3 extends over 17 amino acids. V gave up 4 bases and J gave up 7 bases; unmatched junction bases: 16. Per the germline V gene, CDR1 is SGDLS and CDR2 is YYNGEE. The CDR3 DNA is TGTGCCAGCAGCACGCGCGGGCAGGGGGCCCTAGGGAATGAGCAGTTCTTC. Protein: CASSTRGQGALGNEQFF.

The chain combines TRBV5-5 with TRBJ2-1; D is uncertain. V was clipped by 1 base and J by 4 bases, with 6 bases between them. CDR3 length: 13 amino acids. Germline V gene lookup returns CDR1 SGHKS and CDR2 YYEKEE (reference sequence). The CDR3 nucleotides are TGTGCCAGCAGCTTGTTAGATTACAATGAGCAGTTCTTC. Protein sequence: CASSLLDYNEQFF.